A selection of T cell receptor beta chains follows, all from one sample in a study of cytotoxic CD8 clonotypes in ibrutinib-treated CLL. Clones were sequenced by immunoSEQ multiplex PCR, and TCRdb holds only the in-frame ones, with some missing. The table shows tens of thousands of clones, with 55% to 75% occurring only once. The sequencing used PBMCs, collected after 12 months of ibrutinib treatment. The receptors were sampled from a human donor with chronic lymphocytic leukemia. CDR3s leave out the opening cysteine and the closing phenylalanine or tryptophan. The D gene is left open where the match is weak.

D: -; V: TRBV12-2; CDR3: ASRPFTSERRASAEQY
D: TRBD2; V: TRBV7-2; CDR3: ASSLARLAGGPLF
D: -; V: TRBV11-3; CDR3: ASSLRDTGELF
D: TRBD2; V: TRBV6-4; CDR3: ASSEGTSGSSEQY
D: -; V: TRBV5-8; CDR3: ASCPGRRAGETQY
D: -; V: TRBV4-2; CDR3: ASSQVQAAQETQY
D: TRBD1; V: TRBV6-6; CDR3: ASSYATGIEQF
D: -; V: TRBV6-5; CDR3: ASHRQALASGELF
D: -; V: TRBV10-3; CDR3: AISDITETQY
D: TRBD1; V: TRBV5-1; CDR3: ASSFNRGGRGTNEKLF
D: -; V: TRBV28; CDR3: ASSWRTGRDEQF
D: TRBD2; V: TRBV4-1; CDR3: ASSLGTSGYYNEQF
D: -; V: TRBV6-1; CDR3: ASSVETTSYEQY
D: -; V: TRBV4-3; CDR3: ASSQEWGTAEQY
D: TRBD2; V: TRBV28; CDR3: ASREAGGPSYEQY
D: -; V: TRBV11-2; CDR3: ASSLLSGTSPGTSTQY
D: TRBD2; V: TRBV2; CDR3: ASSEAGGLALISGANVLT
D: -; V: TRBV30; CDR3: AWSVGDTDTQY
D: TRBD1; V: TRBV6-1; CDR3: ASSVGQGSQPQH
D: TRBD1; V: TRBV6-5; CDR3: ASRWDRKDYGYT
D: -; V: TRBV7-2; CDR3: ASSSRVSNEQF
D: -; V: TRBV6-5; CDR3: ASSWGRGRAYNEQF
D: -; V: TRBV6-5; CDR3: ASRIRRGFTYEQY
D: -; V: TRBV5-8; CDR3: ASRLSGVLNTEAF
D: -; V: TRBV7-2; CDR3: ASSRSATTDTQY
D: TRBD2; V: TRBV11-2; CDR3: ASSKSRSGSGLETQY
D: -; V: TRBV19; CDR3: ATKTNYGYT
D: -; V: TRBV11-3; CDR3: ASSLRGGSYEQY
D: -; V: TRBV7-2; CDR3: ASSPRAGTANTGELF
D: -; V: TRBV5-4; CDR3: ASRSQTDTYEQY
D: -; V: TRBV11-2; CDR3: ASSLVTGVNTEAF
D: TRBD2; V: TRBV19; CDR3: ASRRGRTTGELF
D: TRBD2; V: TRBV7-6; CDR3: ASSWKRDLSYEQY
D: -; V: TRBV2; CDR3: ASSWGSGGETQY
D: TRBD1; V: TRBV19; CDR3: ASSRSPGTGLPGELF
D: -; V: TRBV11-2; CDR3: ASSLGVTSLNTEAF
D: -; V: TRBV18; CDR3: ASSFSTVNTEAF
D: -; V: TRBV5-1; CDR3: ASSPQETQY
D: -; V: TRBV7-2; CDR3: ASSPRRGSYEQY
D: TRBD2; V: TRBV6-4; CDR3: ASSPGLADTDTQY
D: -; V: TRBV6-5; CDR3: ASRQGHPFEQY
D: TRBD1; V: TRBV5-1; CDR3: ASSAGQGTDTQY
D: TRBD2; V: TRBV14; CDR3: ASSQRAGEGYNEQF
D: TRBD1; V: TRBV19; CDR3: ASSIGQGPQPQH
D: -; V: TRBV5-6; CDR3: ASSLAGAAYNEQF